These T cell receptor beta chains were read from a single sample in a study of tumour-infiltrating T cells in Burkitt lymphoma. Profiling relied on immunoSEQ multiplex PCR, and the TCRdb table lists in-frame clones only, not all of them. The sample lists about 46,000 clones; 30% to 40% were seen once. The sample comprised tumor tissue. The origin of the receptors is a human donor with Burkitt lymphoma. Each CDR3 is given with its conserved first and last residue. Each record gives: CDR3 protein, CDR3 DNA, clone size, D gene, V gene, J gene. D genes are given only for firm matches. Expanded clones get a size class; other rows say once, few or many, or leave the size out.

CDR3 protein: CASSLAGRAYQETQYF
CDR3 DNA: TGCGCCAGCAGCCTGGCAGGCAGGGCGTACCAAGAGACCCAGTACTTC
clone size: few
D gene: -
V gene: TRBV4-1
J gene: TRBJ2-5

CDR3 protein: CASSLETGARGYTF
CDR3 DNA: TGCGCCAGCAGCTTGGAAACAGGGGCGAGGGGCTACACCTTC
clone size: few
D gene: TRBD1
V gene: TRBV5-1
J gene: TRBJ1-2

CDR3 protein: CASSLSRHPNTEAFF
CDR3 DNA: TGTGCCAGCAGCTTAAGTAGGCACCCGAACACTGAAGCTTTCTTT
clone size: few
D gene: -
V gene: TRBV11-1
J gene: TRBJ1-1

CDR3 protein: CASSRTSGSSYEQYF
CDR3 DNA: TGCGCCAGCAGCAGGACTAGCGGGAGCTCCTACGAGCAGTACTTC
clone size: -
D gene: TRBD2
V gene: TRBV5-1
J gene: TRBJ2-7

CDR3 protein: CASLGMGITEAFF
CDR3 DNA: TGTGCCAGCCTGGGGATGGGGATCACTGAAGCTTTCTTT
clone size: -
D gene: -
V gene: TRBV7-9
J gene: TRBJ1-1

CDR3 protein: CAPGGARETQYF
CDR3 DNA: TGTGCCCCGGGGGGCGCCAGGGAGACCCAGTACTTC
clone size: -
D gene: -
V gene: TRBV10-3
J gene: TRBJ2-5

CDR3 protein: CASSPLAGGRDGELFF
CDR3 DNA: TGTGCCAGCAGCCCATTAGCGGGGGGGCGTGACGGGGAGCTGTTTTTT
clone size: -
D gene: TRBD2
V gene: TRBV7-3
J gene: TRBJ2-2

CDR3 protein: CASSLTGDLYTEAFF
CDR3 DNA: TGTGCCAGCAGCCTTACGGGAGACCTTTACACTGAAGCTTTCTTT
clone size: few
D gene: -
V gene: TRBV5-6
J gene: TRBJ1-1

CDR3 protein: CASSPRGVNTEAFF
CDR3 DNA: TGTGCCAGCTCACCGAGGGGTGTGAACACTGAAGCTTTCTTT
clone size: -
D gene: -
V gene: TRBV18
J gene: TRBJ1-1

CDR3 protein: CASSYGLAADTQYF
CDR3 DNA: TGTGCCAGCAGTTACGGGCTTGCAGCAGATACGCAGTATTTT
clone size: -
D gene: -
V gene: TRBV6-5
J gene: TRBJ2-3

CDR3 protein: CSARAGPSAFF
CDR3 DNA: TGCAGTGCTAGGGCGGGACCAAGCGCTTTCTTT
clone size: -
D gene: -
V gene: TRBV20-1
J gene: TRBJ1-1

CDR3 protein: CASSFGQSHSPLHF
CDR3 DNA: TGCGCCAGCAGCTTCGGGCAGTCACATTCACCCCTCCACTTT
clone size: -
D gene: -
V gene: TRBV5-1
J gene: TRBJ1-6

CDR3 protein: CASSKSRDTQYF
CDR3 DNA: TGTGCCAGCAGCAAAAGTCGTGATACGCAGTATTTT
clone size: -
D gene: -
V gene: TRBV7-2
J gene: TRBJ2-3

CDR3 protein: CASSRGAQETQYF
CDR3 DNA: TGTGCCAGCAGCCGGGGGGCCCAAGAGACCCAGTACTTC
clone size: few
D gene: -
V gene: TRBV7-2
J gene: TRBJ2-5

CDR3 protein: CASSPGPQETQYF
CDR3 DNA: TGCGCCAGCAGCCCCGGCCCCCAAGAGACCCAGTACTTC
clone size: few
D gene: -
V gene: TRBV5-1
J gene: TRBJ2-5

CDR3 protein: CASSLNSGETQYF
CDR3 DNA: TGTGCCAGCAGCTTAAACTCGGGAGAGACCCAGTACTTC
clone size: -
D gene: -
V gene: TRBV7-9
J gene: TRBJ2-5